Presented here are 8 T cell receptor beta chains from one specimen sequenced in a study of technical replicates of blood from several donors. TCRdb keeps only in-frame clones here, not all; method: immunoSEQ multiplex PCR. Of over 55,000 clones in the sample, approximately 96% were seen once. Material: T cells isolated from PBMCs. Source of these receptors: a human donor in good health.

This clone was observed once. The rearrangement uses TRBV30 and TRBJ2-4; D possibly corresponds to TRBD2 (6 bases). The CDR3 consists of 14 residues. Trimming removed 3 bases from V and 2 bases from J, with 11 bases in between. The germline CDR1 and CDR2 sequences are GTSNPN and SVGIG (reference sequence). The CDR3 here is CAWREGNPKNIQYF. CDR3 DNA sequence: TGTGCCTGGAGGGAGGGAAACCCCAAAAACATTCAGTACTTC.

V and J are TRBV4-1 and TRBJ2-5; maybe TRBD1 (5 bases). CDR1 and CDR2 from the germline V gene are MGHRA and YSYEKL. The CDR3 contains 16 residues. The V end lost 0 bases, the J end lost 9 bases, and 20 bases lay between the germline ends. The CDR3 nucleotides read TGCGCCAGCAGCCAAGAAAGCCATGTAGGGGCAGTGGCCCAGTACTTC. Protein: CASSQESHVGAVAQYF.

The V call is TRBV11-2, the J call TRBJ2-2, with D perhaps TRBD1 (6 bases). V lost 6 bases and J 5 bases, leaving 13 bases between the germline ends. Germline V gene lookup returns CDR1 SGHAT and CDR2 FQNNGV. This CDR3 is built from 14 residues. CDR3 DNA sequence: TGTGCCAGCAGTTCTCAACAGGGAACCGGGGAGCTGTTTTTT. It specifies CASSSQQGTGELFF.

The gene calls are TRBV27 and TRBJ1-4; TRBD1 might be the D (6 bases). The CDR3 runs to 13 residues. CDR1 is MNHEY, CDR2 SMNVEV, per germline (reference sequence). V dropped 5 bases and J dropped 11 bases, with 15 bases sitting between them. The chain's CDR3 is CASSAASGEKLFF. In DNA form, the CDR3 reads TGTGCCAGCAGTGCGGCATCAGGGGAGAAACTGTTTTTT.

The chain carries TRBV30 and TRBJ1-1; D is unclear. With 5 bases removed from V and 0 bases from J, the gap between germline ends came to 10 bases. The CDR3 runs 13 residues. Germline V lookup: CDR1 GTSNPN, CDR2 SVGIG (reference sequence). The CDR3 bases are TGTGCCTGGGGACTTAGATTGAACACTGAAGCTTTCTTT. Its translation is CAWGLRLNTEAFF.

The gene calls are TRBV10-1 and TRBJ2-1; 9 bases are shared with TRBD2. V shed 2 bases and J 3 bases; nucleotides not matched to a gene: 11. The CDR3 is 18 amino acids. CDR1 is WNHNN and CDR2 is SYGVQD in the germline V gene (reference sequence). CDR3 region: CASSERASGTYFYNEQFF. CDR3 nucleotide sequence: TGCGCCAGCAGTGAGCGGGCTAGCGGGACTTATTTCTACAATGAGCAGTTCTTC.

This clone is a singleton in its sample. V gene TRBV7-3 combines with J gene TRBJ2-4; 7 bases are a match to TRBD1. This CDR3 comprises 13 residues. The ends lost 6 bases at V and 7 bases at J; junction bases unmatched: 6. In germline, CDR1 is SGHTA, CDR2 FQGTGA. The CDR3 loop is CASRSGTENIQYF. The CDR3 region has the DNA TGTGCCAGCAGATCTGGGACAGAGAACATTCAGTACTTC.

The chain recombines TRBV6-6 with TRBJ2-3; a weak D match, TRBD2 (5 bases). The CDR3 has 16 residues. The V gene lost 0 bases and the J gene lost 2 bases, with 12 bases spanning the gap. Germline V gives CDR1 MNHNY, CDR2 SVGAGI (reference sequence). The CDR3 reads CASSYSPAGYTDTQYF. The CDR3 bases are TGTGCCAGCAGTTACTCCCCGGCGGGCTACACAGATACGCAGTATTTT.